This TCR beta chain was captured in a study of shared clonotypes between healthy human individuals. Study as a whole: Each donor's CD4 naive and CD4 memory cells filled three plates apiece, CD8 naive two, and CD8 memory one. Points from the study as a whole: Larger estimated richness was generally seen in naive subsets than in memory subsets.

The sample holds one count of this clone. What it binds is unknown. Here immunoSEQ multiplex PCR was the method, and the copy in TCRdb shows in-frame clones only, minus some. Altogether about 2 million clones are present, 85% to 95% being singletons, with the ten largest covering 0.13%. The germline V gene encodes CDR1 ENHRY and CDR2 SYGVKD. The CDR3 has 18 amino acids. Trimming took 2 bases from V and 3 from J; bases not matched to a gene: 11. Those who donated, Caucasian adults without exception, all lived in Nashville, Tennessee. Sequenced input: naive CD4+ T cells sorted from blood. Stated subset: CD45RA+ positively selected. This sequence joins TRBV10-3 and TRBJ2-3, with TRBD2 matching over 10 bases. This TCR was recovered from a man aged 18 to 29 in good health. CDR3 bases: TGTGCCATCAGTGAGCGAAACCCCGTGGGACTAGCGACAGATACGCAGTATTTT. It codes for CAISERNPVGLATDTQYF.